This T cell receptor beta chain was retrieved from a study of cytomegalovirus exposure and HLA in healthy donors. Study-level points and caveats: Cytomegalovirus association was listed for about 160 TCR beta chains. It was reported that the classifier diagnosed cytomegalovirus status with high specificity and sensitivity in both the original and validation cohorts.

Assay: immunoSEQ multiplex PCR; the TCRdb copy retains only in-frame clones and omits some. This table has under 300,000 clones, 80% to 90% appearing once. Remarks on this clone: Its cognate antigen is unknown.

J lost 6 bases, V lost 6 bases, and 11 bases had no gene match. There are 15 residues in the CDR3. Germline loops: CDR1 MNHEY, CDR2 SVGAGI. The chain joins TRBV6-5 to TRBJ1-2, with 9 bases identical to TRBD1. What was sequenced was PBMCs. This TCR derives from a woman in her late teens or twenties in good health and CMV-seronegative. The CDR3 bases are TGTGCCAGCAGCCCCAGAGGGGACAGGGTAAATGGCTACACCTTC. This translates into CASSPRGDRVNGYTF.